This T cell receptor beta chain came from a study of cytomegalovirus exposure and HLA in healthy donors. The germline V gene encodes CDR1 DFQATT and CDR2 SNEGSKA (reference sequence). The CDR3 runs 11 residues. The PCR employed 60 Vbeta primers together with 13 Jbeta primers. Some clones are missing from TCRdb's copy, which holds only in-frame ones; the method was immunoSEQ multiplex PCR. In the table there are over 100,000 clones, just under 80% of which are singletons. The sequence was obtained from a man between 25 and 39 years old in good health and CMV-seronegative. V gene TRBV20-1 combines with J gene TRBJ1-4, with D unclear. Sequenced: PBMCs. CDR3 nucleotides: TGCAAATGGAGGGTCAATGAAAAACTGTTTTTT. Protein: CKWRVNEKLFF.